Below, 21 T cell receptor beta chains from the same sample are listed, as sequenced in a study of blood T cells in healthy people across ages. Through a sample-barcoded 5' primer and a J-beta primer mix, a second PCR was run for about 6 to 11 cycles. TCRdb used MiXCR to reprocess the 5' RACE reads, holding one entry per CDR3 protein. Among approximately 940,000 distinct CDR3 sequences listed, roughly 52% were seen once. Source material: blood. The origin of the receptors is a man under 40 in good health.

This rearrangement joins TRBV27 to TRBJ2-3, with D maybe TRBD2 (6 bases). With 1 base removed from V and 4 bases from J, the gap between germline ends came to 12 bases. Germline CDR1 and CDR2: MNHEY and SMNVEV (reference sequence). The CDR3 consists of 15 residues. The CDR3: CASSLYRGEADTQYF. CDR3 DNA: TGTGCCAGCAGTTTATATCGCGGGGAGGCAGATACGCAGTATTTT.

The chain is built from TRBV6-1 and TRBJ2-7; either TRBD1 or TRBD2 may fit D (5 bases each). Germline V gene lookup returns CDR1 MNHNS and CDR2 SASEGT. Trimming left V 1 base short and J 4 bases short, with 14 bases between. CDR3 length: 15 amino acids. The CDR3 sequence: CASSEDAGSGYEQYF. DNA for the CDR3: TGTGCCAGCAGTGAAGACGCAGGGTCGGGGTACGAGCAGTACTTC.

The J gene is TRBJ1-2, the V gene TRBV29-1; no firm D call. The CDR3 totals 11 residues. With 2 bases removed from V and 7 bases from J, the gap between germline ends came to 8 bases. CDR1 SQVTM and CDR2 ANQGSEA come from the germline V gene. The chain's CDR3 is CSVEPTLGYTF. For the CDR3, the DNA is TGCAGCGTTGAACCAACCCTTGGCTACACCTTC.

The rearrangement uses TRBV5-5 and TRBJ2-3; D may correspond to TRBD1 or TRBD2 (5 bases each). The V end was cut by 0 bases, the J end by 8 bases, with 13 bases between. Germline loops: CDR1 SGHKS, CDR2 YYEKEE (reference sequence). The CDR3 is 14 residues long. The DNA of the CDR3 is TGTGCCAGCAGCTTGGAAGTAGGTGGGGGTACGCAGTATTTT. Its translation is CASSLEVGGGTQYF.

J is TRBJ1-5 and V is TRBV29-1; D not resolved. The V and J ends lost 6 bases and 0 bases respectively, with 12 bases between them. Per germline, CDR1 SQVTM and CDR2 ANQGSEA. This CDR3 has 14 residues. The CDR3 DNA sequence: TGCAGCGTGGTTGTGCGGTCTAGCAATCAGCCCCAGCATTTT. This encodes CSVVVRSSNQPQHF.

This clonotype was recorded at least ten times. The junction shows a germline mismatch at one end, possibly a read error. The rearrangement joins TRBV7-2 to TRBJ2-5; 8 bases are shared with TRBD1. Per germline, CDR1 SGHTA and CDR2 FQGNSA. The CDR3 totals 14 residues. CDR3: CASSLNRGQETQYF. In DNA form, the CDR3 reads TGCGCCAGCAGCTTAAACAGGGGGCAAGAGACCCAGTACTTC.

The CDR3 sequence is CSVVITAPSSSYEQYF. The CDR3 coding sequence is TGCAGCGTTGTCATCACAGCCCCCAGTAGCTCCTACGAGCAGTACTTC. The rearrangement uses TRBV29-1 and TRBJ2-7; D uncertain. Germline V gene sequence: CDR1 SQVTM, CDR2 ANQGSEA. V was shortened by 4 bases and J by 0 bases, with 19 bases between the two germline ends. The CDR3 is 16 residues long.

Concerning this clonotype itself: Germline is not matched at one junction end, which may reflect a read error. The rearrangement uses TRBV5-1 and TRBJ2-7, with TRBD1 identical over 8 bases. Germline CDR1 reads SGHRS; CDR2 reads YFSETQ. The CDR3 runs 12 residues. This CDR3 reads CAGSHDRGEQYF. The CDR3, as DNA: TGCGCCGGCAGCCACGACAGGGGCGAGCAGTACTTC.

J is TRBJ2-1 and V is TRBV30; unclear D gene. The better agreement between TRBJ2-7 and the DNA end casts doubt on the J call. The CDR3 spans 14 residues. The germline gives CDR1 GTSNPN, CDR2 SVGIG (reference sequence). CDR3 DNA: TGTGCCTGGAGCGACTGGAGCTCCTACAATGAGCAGTACTTC. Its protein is CAWSDWSSYNEQYF.

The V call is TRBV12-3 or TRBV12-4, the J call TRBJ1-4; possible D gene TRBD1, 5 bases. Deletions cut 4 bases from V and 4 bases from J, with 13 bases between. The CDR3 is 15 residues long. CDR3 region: CASSSRRDGNEKLFF. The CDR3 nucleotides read TGTGCCAGCAGTTCCCGTAGGGACGGTAATGAAAAACTGTTTTTT.

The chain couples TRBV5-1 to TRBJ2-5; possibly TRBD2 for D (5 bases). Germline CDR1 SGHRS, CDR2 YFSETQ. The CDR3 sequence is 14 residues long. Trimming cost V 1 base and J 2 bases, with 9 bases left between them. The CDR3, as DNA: TGCGCCAGCAGCTTGATAGCGACACAAGAGACCCAGTACTTC. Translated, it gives CASSLIATQETQYF.

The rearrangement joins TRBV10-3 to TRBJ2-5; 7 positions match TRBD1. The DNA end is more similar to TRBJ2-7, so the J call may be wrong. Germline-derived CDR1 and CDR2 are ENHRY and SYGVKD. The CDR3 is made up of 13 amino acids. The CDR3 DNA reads TGTGCCATCACCTCACAACAGGGGAGCGAGCAGTACTTC. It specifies CAITSQQGSEQYF.

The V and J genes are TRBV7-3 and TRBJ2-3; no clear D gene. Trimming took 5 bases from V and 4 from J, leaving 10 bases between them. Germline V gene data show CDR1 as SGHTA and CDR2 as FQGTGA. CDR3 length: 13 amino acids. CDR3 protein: CASSLEYSDTQYF. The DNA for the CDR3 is TGTGCCAGCAGCCTGGAGTATTCAGATACGCAGTATTTT.

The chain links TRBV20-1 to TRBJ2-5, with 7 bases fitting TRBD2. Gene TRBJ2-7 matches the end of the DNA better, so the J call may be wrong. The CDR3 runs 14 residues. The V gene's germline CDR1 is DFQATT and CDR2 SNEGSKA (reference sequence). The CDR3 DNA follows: TGCAGTGCTAGACTAGGCGGGGGAAGGTACGAGCAGTACTTC. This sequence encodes CSARLGGGRYEQYF.

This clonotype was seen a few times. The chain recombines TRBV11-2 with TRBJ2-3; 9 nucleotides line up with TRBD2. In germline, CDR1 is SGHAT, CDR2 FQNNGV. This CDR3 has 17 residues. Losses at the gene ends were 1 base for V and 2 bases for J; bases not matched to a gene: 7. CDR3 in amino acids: CASSLALAGYPTDTQYF. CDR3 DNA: TGTGCCAGCAGCTTAGCCCTAGCGGGGTATCCCACAGATACGCAGTATTTT.

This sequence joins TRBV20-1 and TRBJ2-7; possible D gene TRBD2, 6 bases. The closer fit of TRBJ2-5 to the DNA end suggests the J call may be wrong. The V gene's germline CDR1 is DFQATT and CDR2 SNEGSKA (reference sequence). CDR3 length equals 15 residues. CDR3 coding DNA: TGCAGTGCTAGAGGCGTAGAGGGGCGGGGAGAGACCCAGTACTTC. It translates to CSARGVEGRGETQYF.

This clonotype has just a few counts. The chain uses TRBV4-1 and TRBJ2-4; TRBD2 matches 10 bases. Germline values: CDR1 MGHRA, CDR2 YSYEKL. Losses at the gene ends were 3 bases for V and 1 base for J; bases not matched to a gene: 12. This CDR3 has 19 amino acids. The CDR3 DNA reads TGCGCCAGCAGCCACATAGCGGGGGGCGCCGTTTCGGCCAAAAACATTCAGTACTTC. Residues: CASSHIAGGAVSAKNIQYF.

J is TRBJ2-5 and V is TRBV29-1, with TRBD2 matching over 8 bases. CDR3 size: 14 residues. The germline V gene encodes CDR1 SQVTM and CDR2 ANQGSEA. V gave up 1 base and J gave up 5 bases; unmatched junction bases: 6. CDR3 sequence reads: CSVEGVAGLETQYF. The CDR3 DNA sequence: TGCAGCGTTGAAGGAGTAGCGGGATTGGAGACCCAGTACTTC.

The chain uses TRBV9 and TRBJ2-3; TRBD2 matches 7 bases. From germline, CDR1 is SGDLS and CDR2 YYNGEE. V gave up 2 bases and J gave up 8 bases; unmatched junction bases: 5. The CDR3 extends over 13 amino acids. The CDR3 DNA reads TGTGCCAGCAGCGTGCGCAGGGAGGGTACGCAGTATTTT. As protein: CASSVRREGTQYF.

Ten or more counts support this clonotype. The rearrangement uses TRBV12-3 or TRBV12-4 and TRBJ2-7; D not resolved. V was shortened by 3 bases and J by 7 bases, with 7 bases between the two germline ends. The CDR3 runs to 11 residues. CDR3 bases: TGTGCCAGCAGTTTGGACGGAGAGCAGTACTTC. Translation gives CASSLDGEQYF.

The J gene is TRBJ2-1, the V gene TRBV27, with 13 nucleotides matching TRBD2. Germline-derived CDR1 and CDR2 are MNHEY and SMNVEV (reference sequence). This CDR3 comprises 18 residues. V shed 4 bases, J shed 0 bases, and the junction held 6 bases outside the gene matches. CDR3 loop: CASSSRLAGGLSYNEQFF. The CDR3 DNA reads TGTGCCAGCAGTTCAAGACTAGCGGGGGGCCTCTCCTACAATGAGCAGTTCTTC.